Listed below are T cell receptor beta chains from one sample, sequenced in a study of CD8+ T cells in alopecia areata. Clones were sequenced by immunoSEQ multiplex PCR, and TCRdb holds only the in-frame ones, with some missing. The sample has a few hundred thousand clones, about two fifths seen once. The specimen was CD4+ T cells sorted from blood, collected between weeks 30 and 35, from a patient treated with tofacitinib. These receptor sequences come from a human donor with alopecia areata. Each CDR3 is given with its conserved first and last residue. D genes are given only for firm matches. Only part of the rows carry a size: once, few, many, or a class if the clone is expanded.

TGCAGCGTCGGACGACTGAGCCCTGGGGTGTATCAGCCCCAGCATTTT	CSVGRLSPGVYQPQHF	-	few	TRBV29-1	TRBJ1-5
TGTGCCAGCAGTGAATTACAGGGAGCTCGTGAAAAACTGTTTTTT	CASSELQGAREKLFF	-	-	TRBV2	TRBJ1-4
TGCGCCAGCAGCTTGGACAGGGGGTTTGGTTCACCCCTCCACTTT	CASSLDRGFGSPLHF	TRBD1	-	TRBV5-1	TRBJ1-6
TGCGCCAGCAGCCAGGGCACAGATACTGAAGCTTTCTTT	CASSQGTDTEAFF	-	-	TRBV5-1	TRBJ1-1
TGTGCCTGGAGTGTACGCGGGTCGGGAGGCTACACCTTC	CAWSVRGSGGYTF	-	-	TRBV30	TRBJ1-2
TGTGCCAGCAGTTCCCGGACTAGCGGAATCACAGATACGCAGTATTTT	CASSSRTSGITDTQYF	TRBD2	many	TRBV6-5	TRBJ2-3
TGTGCCAGCAGACAAAACCGGGACACCCGGGGCACCTTC	CASRQNRDTRGTF	-	few	TRBV7-2	TRBJ1-2
TGCAGCGTTGCAGAGGGGGGTAGCAATCAGCCCCAGCATTTT	CSVAEGGSNQPQHF	-	few	TRBV29-1	TRBJ1-5
TGTGCCAGCAGCTCAAGACAGGGGCCCTTGCCCTCCTTC	CASSSRQGPLPSF	TRBD1	-	TRBV7-9	TRBJ1-2
TGCGCCAGCAGCCGGGGACTAGCGGACCGCAATGAGCAGTTCTTC	CASSRGLADRNEQFF	TRBD2	-	TRBV5-1	TRBJ2-1
TGTGCCAGCAGCACAAGACAGAGCTCTGGGGCCAACGTCCTGACTTTC	CASSTRQSSGANVLTF	-	few	TRBV5-5	TRBJ2-6
TGTGCCAGCAGTTTGGGTTTACAGGGGGCTGGCAATCAGCCCCAGCATTTT	CASSLGLQGAGNQPQHF	TRBD1	-	TRBV27	TRBJ1-5
TGTGCCTGGAGCCGACGATCGGGCGGAAGCACAGATACGCAGTATTTT	CAWSRRSGGSTDTQYF	-	-	TRBV30	TRBJ2-3
TGTGCCAGCAGTTCCGGGACAGGGGTTGGAGAAAAACTGTTTTTT	CASSSGTGVGEKLFF	TRBD1	few	TRBV6-5	TRBJ1-4
TGTGCCAGCAGCTCCTCGACAGGGATACCCTATAATTCACCCCTCCACTTT	CASSSSTGIPYNSPLHF	TRBD1	-	TRBV7-9	TRBJ1-6
TGCAGTGCTAGAAGGAGCCGGGAGCAGTTCTTC	CSARRSREQFF	-	-	TRBV20-1	TRBJ2-1
TGTGCCAGCAGCTCCTCTCTGGAGACCCAGTACTTC	CASSSSLETQYF	-	few	TRBV7-9	TRBJ2-5
TGCAGCGTTGAAGGAATGGGGGCGGATAGCACAGATACGCAGTATTTT	CSVEGMGADSTDTQYF	-	few	TRBV29-1	TRBJ2-3
TGTGCCAGCAGCCGAGCAGGGCAGGGAACAGATACGCAGTATTTT	CASSRAGQGTDTQYF	-	-	TRBV7-6	TRBJ2-3
TGCAGCGTTGCCTGGGCAGGCACTGAAGCTTTCTTT	CSVAWAGTEAFF	-	few	TRBV29-1	TRBJ1-1
TGCGCCAGCAGCTTGCTTGTGGGGAGCAACATGAACACTGAAGCTTTCTTT	CASSLLVGSNMNTEAFF	-	few	TRBV5-1	TRBJ1-1
TGTGCCAGTAGAACTCTAGCGGACCGCACAGATACGCAGTATTTT	CASRTLADRTDTQYF	TRBD2	few	TRBV19	TRBJ2-3
TGTGCCAGCCACCAAGAGGGGAACACTGAAGCTTTCTTT	CASHQEGNTEAFF	-	few	TRBV6-5	TRBJ1-1
TGCAGTGCCGCTGGAGACGAGCAGTACTTC	CSAAGDEQYF	-	-	TRBV20-1	TRBJ2-7
TGTGCCAGTCGCCGAAAGCTGAACTATGGCTACACCTTC	CASRRKLNYGYTF	-	-	TRBV19	TRBJ1-2
TGTGCCAGCAGCTTATTCTCCGGGACTAGCGGGAGGAATGAGCAGTTCTTC	CASSLFSGTSGRNEQFF	TRBD2	few	TRBV7-9	TRBJ2-1
TGTGCCTGGAGTGGACTAATCACCGGGGAGCTGTTTTTT	CAWSGLITGELFF	-	-	TRBV30	TRBJ2-2
TGCGCCAGCACCTCTCGGACAGGAAGCATGAACACTGAAGCTTTCTTT	CASTSRTGSMNTEAFF	TRBD1	-	TRBV5-1	TRBJ1-1
TGTGCCAGCAGCTTAGGACGAAGAGAGACCCAGTACTTC	CASSLGRRETQYF	-	-	TRBV7-2	TRBJ2-5
TGCGCCAGCAGCTATCGGACCTTCTCTAATGAAAAACTGTTTTTT	CASSYRTFSNEKLFF	-	-	TRBV4-1	TRBJ1-4
TGTGCCAGCAGCTCCCCGACAGGGAGGGCTGAAGCTTTCTTT	CASSSPTGRAEAFF	TRBD1	-	TRBV7-2	TRBJ1-1
TGTGCCAGCAGCATAGGGGAGTACGAGACCCAGTACTTC	CASSIGEYETQYF	-	-	TRBV27	TRBJ2-5
TGTGCCTGGAGTGTGCAGTCTTATGGCTACACCTTC	CAWSVQSYGYTF	-	few	TRBV30	TRBJ1-2
TGTGCCAGCAGCCCCCTCCCTGGAGGCGCAGATACGCAGTATTTT	CASSPLPGGADTQYF	-	few	TRBV9	TRBJ2-3
TGTGCCAGCTACGACGGACGCTCCTACGAGCAGTACTTC	CASYDGRSYEQYF	-	-	TRBV6-6	TRBJ2-7
TGTGCCAGCGGGTTACTAGCGGGGGGCCTCCGAAAAGCCTACAATGAGCAGTTCTTC	CASGLLAGGLRKAYNEQFF	TRBD2	-	TRBV27	TRBJ2-1
TGTGCCAGCAGCTCACAAGATACGCAGTATTTT	CASSSQDTQYF	-	many	TRBV5-4	TRBJ2-3
TGTGCCAGCAGCTCCGGGACAGCAAACTTATATGGCTACACCTTC	CASSSGTANLYGYTF	TRBD1	few	TRBV5-4	TRBJ1-2
TGTGCCAGCAGCTCGACAGGGGCCGCGAACACTGAAGCTTTCTTT	CASSSTGAANTEAFF	TRBD1	-	TRBV7-2	TRBJ1-1
TGTGCCAGCAGTGCCAGGGACAGGGAAGAAGGCTACACCTTC	CASSARDREEGYTF	TRBD1	-	TRBV2	TRBJ1-2